The subject of this entry is one TCR beta chain. Antigen unknown. RNA was extracted from bulk tissue without any cell sorting. Distant lung tissue was collected more than 3 cm away from the tumor edge. Donors were chemotherapy-naive, newly diagnosed lung cancer surgical patients in China, August–late 2014. This entry belongs to a study of tumor and adjacent non-tumor tissue in lung cancer. Across the whole study: Aged about 30 to 76 years, patients included approximately 11 men and about five women with stage I to III disease. Some 4.1 million productive TCRbeta reads were obtained per sample on average. Findings and caveats of the study: In normal lung, the top 100 clones were significantly more dominant than in tumor.

A modified ARM-PCR protocol with three rounds of nested PCR amplified TCRbeta. TCRdb called the multiplex PCR reads again in MiXCR, with one record for every CDR3 protein. The repertoire consists of around 100,000 distinct CDR3 sequences, with approximately 65% occurring once and the leading ten covering approximately 18%. This sequence originates from a man aged 30-40 years with non-small cell lung cancer. Sequenced material: distant non-tumor lung tissue.

CDR3 nucleotides: TGTGCCAGCAGCGTCCAAGTATCAGATGAGCAGTTCTTC. This codes for CASSVQVSDEQFF. The chain joins TRBV9 to TRBJ2-1, with D unclear. There are 13 residues in the CDR3. Germline V gene sequence: CDR1 SGDLS, CDR2 YYNGEE. The V end lost 2 bases, the J end lost 8 bases, and 11 bases lay between the germline ends.